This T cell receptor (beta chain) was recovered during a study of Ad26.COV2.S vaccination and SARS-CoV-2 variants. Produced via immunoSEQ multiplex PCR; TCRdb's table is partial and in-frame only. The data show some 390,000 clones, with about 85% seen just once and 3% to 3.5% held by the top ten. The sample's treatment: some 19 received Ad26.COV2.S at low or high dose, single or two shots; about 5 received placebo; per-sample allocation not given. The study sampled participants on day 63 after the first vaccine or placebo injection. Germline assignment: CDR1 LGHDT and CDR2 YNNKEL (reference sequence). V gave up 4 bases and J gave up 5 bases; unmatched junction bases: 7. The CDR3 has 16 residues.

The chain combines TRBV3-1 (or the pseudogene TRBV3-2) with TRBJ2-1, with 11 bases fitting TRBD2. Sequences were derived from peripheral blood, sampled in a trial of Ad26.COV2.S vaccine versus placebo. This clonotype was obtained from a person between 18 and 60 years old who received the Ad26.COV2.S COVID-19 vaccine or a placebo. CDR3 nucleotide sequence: TGTGCCAGCAGCCTCTTTAGCGGGGGGGCGCACAATGAGCAGTTCTTC. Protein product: CASSLFSGGAHNEQFF.